This T cell receptor beta chain was captured by sequencing in a study of long-term antiretroviral therapy in people with HIV. With regard to this clone: Antigen specificity is unknown.

Trimming cost V 0 bases and J 0 bases, with 9 bases left between them. Germline V lookup: CDR1 SGDLS, CDR2 YYNGEE. This CDR3 region has 15 residues. Findings and limits, study-wide: Clonal expansions arising prior to ART prevailed in the repertoire at every time point.

Sequencing used immunoSEQ v3.0 at survey level. Repertoires were generated with immunoSEQ multiplex PCR, while TCRdb's copy carries only in-frame clones and drops some. In the table there are approximately 37,000 clones, 75% to 90% of which are singletons. The samples, holding roughly 0.9-11 million cryopreserved PBMC, were thawed before DNA extraction was carried out. The sample in question was unsorted PBMCs, obtained 1 year after starting antiretroviral therapy. This clonotype was obtained from a young man with HIV. The chain employs TRBV9 and TRBJ1-1; D is possibly TRBD1 (5 bases). CDR3 DNA: TGTGCCAGCAGCGTAGTCGGACACCTGAACACTGAAGCTTTCTTT. This codes for CASSVVGHLNTEAFF.